This T cell receptor (beta chain) was observed in a study of blood T cell repertoires in COVID-19. Across the study: Nucleic acid was either cDNA or gDNA, and it came from T cells, B-cell-depleted T cells, or PBMCs.

J gave up 7 bases and V 2 bases, and 7 bases lay outside the gene matches. The CDR3 consists of 14 residues. The germline gives CDR1 MNHEY, CDR2 SVGEGT. In the study's own analysis: Reference gene primer amplification in the assay estimated nucleated cell counts. Using immunoSEQ multiplex PCR, the repertoire was profiled, and TCRdb retains in-frame clones only, with some absent. The DNA gave D and trimming, while V, J and clone size come from that table. The repertoire includes 45,000 to 60,000 clones, about 89% of them detected once, and 6.4% sits in the top ten. The chain has TRBV6-2 or TRBV6-3 and TRBJ1-2, with 7 positions matching TRBD1. The source is a man in his sixties or seventies with active COVID-19. Input material: peripheral blood. The CDR3 protein is CASSYRTGSIGYTF. Here the CDR3 DNA reads TGTGCCAGCAGTTACAGGACAGGATCTATTGGCTACACCTTC.